One sample yielded the 31 T cell receptor beta chains listed below, sequenced in a study of long-term antiretroviral therapy in people with HIV. Version v3.0 of the immunoSEQ assay ran at survey level. TCRdb's copy holds only in-frame clones and misses some; the assay was immunoSEQ multiplex PCR. Of about 21,000 clones listed, under 90% were seen once; the top ten hold more than 7%. The specimen comprised unsorted PBMCs, sampled at the start of antiretroviral therapy. Receptors were obtained from a man between 45 and 60 years old with HIV.

V and J are TRBV4-1 and TRBJ1-2; D is unclear. CDR1 and CDR2 from the germline V gene are MGHRA and YSYEKL. CDR3 size: 15 residues. V was shortened by 1 base and J by 6 bases, with 15 bases between the two germline ends. Here the CDR3 DNA reads TGCGCCAGCAGCCAAGCTCCGGCCGGGCGCGATGGCTACACCTTC. Translated, it gives CASSQAPAGRDGYTF.

The chain has TRBV2 and TRBJ2-2; 8 bases match TRBD1. The germline V gene has CDR1 SNHLY and CDR2 FYNNEI. Trimming removed 7 bases from V and 1 base from J; junction bases left unmatched: 2. The CDR3 sequence is 14 residues long. DNA of the CDR3: TGTGCCAGCAAGGACAGGGTGAACACCGGGGAGCTGTTTTTT. Translating gives CASKDRVNTGELFF. The whole variable domain, filled in from reference TRBV2 and TRBJ2-2, reads EPEVTQTPSHQVTQMGQEVILRCVPISNHLYFYWYRQILGQKVEFLVSFYNNEISEKSEIFDDQFSVERPDGSNFTLKIRSTKLEDSAMYFCASKDRVNTGELFFGEGSRLTVL.

V gene TRBV7-3 combines with J gene TRBJ2-3, with a possible D match to TRBD1 (6 bases). With 6 bases removed from V and 4 bases from J, the gap between germline ends came to 11 bases. CDR3 length: 13 residues. The germline gives CDR1 SGHTA, CDR2 FQGTGA. The CDR3 here is CASSFRGPDTQYF. The CDR3 nucleotides are TGTGCCAGCAGTTTCAGGGGCCCAGATACGCAGTATTTT.

The V and J genes are TRBV14 and TRBJ2-7; D might be TRBD1 (7 bases). The CDR3 covers 16 residues. The V gene lost 4 bases and the J gene lost 2 bases, with 18 bases spanning the gap. CDR1 and CDR2 from the germline V gene are SGHDN and FVKESK. CDR3 in amino acids: CASSLASGGGAYEQYF. CDR3 in DNA: TGTGCCAGCAGCCTCGCGTCCGGAGGGGGCGCCTACGAGCAGTACTTC. Complete variable domain (other parts from reference TRBV14 and TRBJ2-7): EAGVTQFPSHSVIEKGQTVTLRCDPISGHDNLYWYRRVMGKEIKFLLHFVKESKQDESGMPNNRFLAERTGGTYSTLKVQPAELEDSGVYFCASSLASGGGAYEQYFGPGTRLTVT.

The rearrangement uses TRBV7-2 and TRBJ2-5; TRBD2 aligns across 9 bases. V lost 3 bases to trimming and J lost 5 bases; unmatched junction nucleotides: 7. The CDR3 is made up of 15 amino acids. CDR1 is SGHTA, CDR2 FQGNSA, per germline. CDR3: CASSFAGLAQETQYF. The CDR3 nucleotides are TGTGCCAGCAGCTTCGCGGGACTAGCACAGGAGACCCAGTACTTC.

V gene TRBV7-9 combines with J gene TRBJ2-3; 8 bases fit TRBD1. This CDR3 region has 17 residues. The ends lost 1 base at V and 1 base at J; junction bases unmatched: 7. The germline V gene has CDR1 SEHNR and CDR2 FQNEAQ (reference sequence). CDR3 sequence: CASSLEGTGWGTDTQYF. The CDR3 DNA sequence: TGTGCCAGCAGCTTAGAGGGGACAGGCTGGGGCACAGATACGCAGTATTTT.

The rearrangement links TRBV7-6 to TRBJ2-3; 9 bases fit TRBD1. Germline CDR1 and CDR2: SGHVS and FNYEAQ. The trim removed 4 bases at V and 3 bases at J, leaving 5 bases unmatched. This CDR3 is 15 amino acids long. The CDR3 DNA reads as TGTGCCAGCAGCTCGCGGACAGGGGCTACAGATACGCAGTATTTT. It specifies CASSSRTGATDTQYF.

This sequence joins TRBV11-2 and TRBJ2-1; 9 bases align to TRBD1. V was clipped by 2 bases and J by 10 bases; unmatched bases: 12. The germline gives CDR1 SGHAT, CDR2 FQNNGV. The CDR3 is made up of 16 amino acids. The CDR3: CASSLTGNRGRLEQFF. The CDR3 nucleotides read TGTGCCAGCAGCTTAACAGGGAACAGGGGGCGATTAGAGCAGTTCTTC.

This clone has just a few counts. An end of the junction differs from the germline gene, which may be a read error. The chain joins TRBV6-1 to TRBJ1-2, with a tentative D call TRBD1 (6 bases). Germline CDR1 is MNHNS and CDR2 is SASEGT. This CDR3 comprises 13 residues. This CDR3 is CAISDEGDYGYTF. The CDR3 nucleotides read TGTGCCATCAGTGATGAGGGGGACTATGGCTACACCTTC.

This clone was observed a handful of times. CDR3: CASSLQQRGQGIQNYGYTF. Written as DNA, the CDR3 is TGTGCCAGCAGCCTCCAACAAAGGGGACAGGGGATTCAAAACTATGGCTACACCTTC. The chain combines TRBV9 with TRBJ1-2; TRBD1 matches 10 bases. The CDR3 runs to 19 residues. V was pared by 4 bases and J by 2 bases, with 17 bases of the junction left unmatched. Germline V CDR1 and CDR2: SGDLS, YYNGEE.

V and J are TRBV4-1 and TRBJ2-7; 8 bases match TRBD1. Trimming at V came to 2 bases and at J to 3 bases, leaving 9 bases not matched to a gene. Looked up from germline, CDR1 is MGHRA and CDR2 is YSYEKL. The CDR3 length is 16 residues. The CDR3 bases are TGCGCCAGCAGCCAACTACCGGGACAGGATTACTACGAGCAGTACTTC. This encodes CASSQLPGQDYYEQYF.

There are a few counts of this clone. The chain employs TRBV14 and TRBJ2-1; D may be TRBD1 or TRBD2 (5 bases each). CDR1 is SGHDN and CDR2 is FVKESK in the germline V gene. V lost 5 bases and J 8 bases, leaving 16 bases between the germline ends. The CDR3 extends over 14 amino acids. CDR3 in amino acids: CASSSRGDLDEQFF. CDR3 nucleotides: TGTGCCAGCAGCTCCCGAGGGGATCTCGATGAGCAGTTCTTC.

In its sample, this clone was seen a few times. The V gene is TRBV7-9, the J gene TRBJ1-2, with no clear D. CDR3 length: 11 amino acids. CDR1 and CDR2 (germline): SEHNR, FQNEAQ (reference sequence). Trimming took 2 bases from V and 8 from J, leaving 6 bases between them. The CDR3 coding sequence is TGTGCCAGCAGCTTAACCTCCGGCTACACCTTC. This translates into CASSLTSGYTF.

This clone was detected once. The chain joins TRBV6-4 to TRBJ2-3; the match to TRBD2 covers 7 bases. J gave up 1 base and V 4 bases, and 5 bases lay outside the gene matches. Germline lookup yields CDR1 MRHNA and CDR2 SNTAGT. The CDR3 consists of 15 residues. The CDR3 coding sequence is TGTGCCAGCAGTGGAGTGGCGGGGGGCACAGATACGCAGTATTTT. The encoded protein is CASSGVAGGTDTQYF.

CDR3 protein: CASSSYGGGRLNSPLHF. CDR3 DNA sequence: TGTGCCAGCAGTTCCTATGGTGGCGGACGCTTGAATTCACCCCTCCACTTT. The chain combines TRBV2 with TRBJ1-6, with D unclear. The CDR3 sequence is 17 residues long. V lost 5 bases and J 7 bases, leaving 21 bases between the germline ends. Germline V gene sequence: CDR1 SNHLY, CDR2 FYNNEI.

The chain links TRBV6-1 to TRBJ1-1; no definite D call. V was trimmed by 6 bases and J by 3 bases, leaving 5 bases between them. Germline values: CDR1 MNHNS, CDR2 SASEGT. The CDR3 extends over 11 amino acids. This CDR3 is CASREHTEAFF. The CDR3, as DNA: TGTGCCAGCAGGGAACACACTGAAGCTTTCTTT.

The CDR3: CASSPPGQGANGYTF. The CDR3 DNA is TGTGCCAGCAGTCCTCCGGGACAGGGGGCGAACGGCTACACCTTC. The genes are TRBV28 and TRBJ1-2; 12 bases fit TRBD1. V gave up 5 bases and J gave up 8 bases; unmatched junction bases: 9. The germline V gene has CDR1 MDHEN and CDR2 SYDVKM. CDR3 size: 15 residues.

The rearrangement joins TRBV2 to TRBJ2-7; possible D gene TRBD1, 5 bases. Germline CDR1 reads SNHLY; CDR2 reads FYNNEI. V lost 7 bases and J lost 4, with 8 bases in between. CDR3 size: 11 residues. In DNA, the CDR3 is TGTGCCAGCACCACAGGATACGAGCAGTACTTC. As protein: CASTTGYEQYF. The full variable domain, rest sourced from reference TRBV2 and TRBJ2-7, is EPEVTQTPSHQVTQMGQEVILRCVPISNHLYFYWYRQILGQKVEFLVSFYNNEISEKSEIFDDQFSVERPDGSNFTLKIRSTKLEDSAMYFCASTTGYEQYFGPGTRLTVT.

This chain connects TRBV20-1 to TRBJ2-3, with D uncertain. The CDR3 length is 11 residues. From germline, CDR1 is DFQATT and CDR2 SNEGSKA (reference sequence). Deletions cut 4 bases from V and 6 bases from J, with 8 bases between. This CDR3 is CSATARDTQYF. The DNA for the CDR3 is TGCAGTGCTACGGCTCGGGATACGCAGTATTTT.

This clone was seen a few times. The J gene is TRBJ1-6, the V gene TRBV5-1; D is ambiguous. Trimming shortened V by 3 bases and J by 4 bases, and 8 bases separated the two germline ends. CDR1 is SGHRS, CDR2 YFSETQ, per germline. The length of the CDR3 is 14 residues. As DNA, the CDR3 is TGCGCCAGCAGCTCCCAGGCGTATAATTCACCCCTCCACTTT. Its translation: CASSSQAYNSPLHF.

The rearrangement uses TRBV5-6 and TRBJ1-2; 8 bases map to TRBD1. Losses at the gene ends were 0 bases for V and 5 bases for J; bases not matched to a gene: 6. Germline CDR1 and CDR2: SGHDT and YYEEEE. The CDR3 is 15 residues long. CDR3: CASSLGQGTEYGYTF. The CDR3 bases are TGTGCCAGCAGCTTGGGACAGGGGACGGAATATGGCTACACCTTC.

J is TRBJ2-3 and V is TRBV7-2; 10 bases map to TRBD2. The CDR3 has 16 amino acids. CDR1 and CDR2 from the germline V gene are SGHTA and FQGNSA. The V gene end was trimmed by 5 bases and the J gene end by 1 base; junction bases not matched to a gene: 6. CDR3 protein: CASSPESGGGTDTQYF. In DNA, the CDR3 is TGTGCCAGCAGCCCCGAGAGCGGGGGGGGCACAGATACGCAGTATTTT.

The J gene is TRBJ2-5, the V gene TRBV2; no definite D call. Trimming left V 7 bases short and J 5 bases short, with 17 bases between. Germline V gene sequence: CDR1 SNHLY, CDR2 FYNNEI. The CDR3 runs to 14 residues. Written as DNA, the CDR3 is TGTGCCAGCAAGAATCTAAGGGCTGAGGAGACCCAGTACTTC. Encoded protein: CASKNLRAEETQYF.

This clone was seen more than once but under ten times. The chain uses TRBV29-1 and TRBJ2-1; tentatively, D is TRBD1 or TRBD2 (5 bases each). Germline values: CDR1 SQVTM, CDR2 ANQGSEA. Trimming stripped 7 bases from V and 6 bases from J, with 16 bases between. The CDR3 consists of 13 residues. DNA of the CDR3: TGCAGCGCCTTAGGGACGGTCCCCAATGAGCAGTTCTTC. Translated, it gives CSALGTVPNEQFF.

The chain joins TRBV10-1 to TRBJ2-3; tentative D call: TRBD2 (5 bases). CDR3 length: 14 residues. The V gene's germline CDR1 is WNHNN and CDR2 SYGVQD (reference sequence). The germline V and J ends were trimmed by 0 bases and 5 bases, with 9 bases remaining between them. CDR3 residues: CASSESVAGDTQYF. CDR3 DNA sequence: TGCGCCAGCAGTGAGTCCGTGGCGGGAGATACGCAGTATTTT.

V is TRBV10-1 and J is TRBJ1-1, with 9 positions matching TRBD1. V shed 4 bases, J shed 2 bases, and the junction held 5 bases outside the gene matches. From germline, CDR1 is WNHNN and CDR2 SYGVQD (reference sequence). The CDR3 consists of 15 residues. CDR3 coding DNA: TGCGCCAGCAGTGGAATTACAGGGGGCAACACTGAAGCTTTCTTT. Translating gives CASSGITGGNTEAFF.

This clone was counted once. The CDR3 loop reads CAISRGGLGEQYF. The CDR3 DNA is TGTGCCATCAGTCGGGGTGGGTTGGGCGAGCAGTACTTC. The chain combines TRBV10-3 with TRBJ2-7, with TRBD2 as a possible D gene (5 bases). V lost 5 bases to trimming and J lost 6 bases, with 14 bases between them. This CDR3 contains 13 residues. CDR1 and CDR2 (germline): ENHRY, SYGVKD.

The chain carries TRBV7-8 and TRBJ1-5; possibly TRBD1 for D (5 bases). The CDR3 totals 14 residues. Deletions cut 5 bases from V and 3 bases from J, with 11 bases between. Germline loops: CDR1 SGHVS, CDR2 FQNEAQ. In DNA, the CDR3 is TGTGCCAGCAGCCCGTGGGGGTTCAATCAGCCCCAGCATTTT. This gives the protein CASSPWGFNQPQHF.

CDR3 residues: CASSPIRDLRGPTYNEQFF. The CDR3 DNA reads TGTGCCAGCAGCCCTATTAGAGACCTAAGGGGGCCGACCTACAATGAGCAGTTCTTC. The V gene is TRBV11-2, the J gene TRBJ2-1; 7 nucleotides line up with TRBD1. In germline, CDR1 is SGHAT, CDR2 FQNNGV. The V and J ends lost 5 bases and 2 bases, in that order; junction bases with no gene match: 18. CDR3 length equals 19 residues.

This rearrangement joins TRBV4-3 to TRBJ1-1; 8 nucleotides line up with TRBD1. Germline V lookup: CDR1 LGHNA, CDR2 YSLEER. This CDR3 has 13 amino acids. The V segment lost 4 bases and the J segment 4 bases; nucleotides outside the gene matches: 2. CDR3 in DNA: TGCGCCAGCAGCCCAGGACAGGGCACTGAAGCTTTCTTT. This gives the protein CASSPGQGTEAFF.

The chain combines TRBV5-1 with TRBJ2-5; TRBD2 might be the D (5 bases). CDR3 length equals 15 residues. The V end lost 0 bases, the J end lost 5 bases, and 14 bases lay between the germline ends. Germline V gives CDR1 SGHRS, CDR2 YFSETQ. CDR3 bases: TGCGCCAGCAGCTTGGTGAAGGAGGATCGGGAGACCCAGTACTTC. It specifies CASSLVKEDRETQYF.